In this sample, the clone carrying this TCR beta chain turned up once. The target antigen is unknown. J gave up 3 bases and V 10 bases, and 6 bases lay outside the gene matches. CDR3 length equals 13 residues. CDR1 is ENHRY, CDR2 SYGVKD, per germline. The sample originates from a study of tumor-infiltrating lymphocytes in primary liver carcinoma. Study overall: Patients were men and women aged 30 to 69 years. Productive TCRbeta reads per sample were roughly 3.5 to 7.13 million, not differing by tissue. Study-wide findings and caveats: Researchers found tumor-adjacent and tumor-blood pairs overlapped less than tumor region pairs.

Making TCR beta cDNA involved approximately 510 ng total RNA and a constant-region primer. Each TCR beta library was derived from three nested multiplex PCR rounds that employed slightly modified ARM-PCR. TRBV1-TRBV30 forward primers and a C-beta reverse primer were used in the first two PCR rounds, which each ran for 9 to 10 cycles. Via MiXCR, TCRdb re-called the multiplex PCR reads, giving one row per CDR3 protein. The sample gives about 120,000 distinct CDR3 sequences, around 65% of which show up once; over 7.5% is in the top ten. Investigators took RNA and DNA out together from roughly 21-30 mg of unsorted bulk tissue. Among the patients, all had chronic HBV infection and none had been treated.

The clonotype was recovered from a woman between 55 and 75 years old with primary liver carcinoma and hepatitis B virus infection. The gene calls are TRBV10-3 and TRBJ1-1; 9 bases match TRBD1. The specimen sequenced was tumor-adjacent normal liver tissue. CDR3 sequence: CATLRQGDTEAFF. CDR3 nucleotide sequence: TGTGCCACCCTTCGACAGGGGGACACTGAAGCTTTCTTT.